Included here is one TCR beta chain sequence, with context. Its antigen remains unidentified. No base qualities exist here, and no much larger clone lies one base off it. To synthesize cDNA, template-switch 5'RACE was performed with a primer carrying a 10-nucleotide random unique molecular identifier so that each TCR transcript was tagged. Over 180 million TCR-beta sequences, covering 15-18 subjects, were produced in each sequencing run. The RNeasy kit was used to extract total RNA. Using the KAPA Real-time Library Amplification kit, TCR-beta VDJ regions were amplified with primers for the TCR constant region and the 5'RACE anchor. Sample indexes and Illumina adaptors were added in a first PCR, after which library yield was increased in a second PCR. The roughly 650 bp TCR product was size-selected on a 2% E-gel SizeSelection system after Ampure bead purification. Before pooling, libraries had their quality checked on a Bioanalyzer, their concentration measured with Qubit, and their quantity determined with the Kapa Library Quantification kit. Libraries were sequenced paired-end 2 x 150 bp on an Illumina HiSeq 2500. To increase sequence diversity, about 23-30% phiX was spiked into each library pool. On the authors' methods: The quality-filtered reads were processed with the UMI-based MiGEC pipeline, whose error correction step removed more than 80% of the raw TCR sequences. VDJ genes were aligned to IMGT germline references, and clonotypes were defined by unique CDR3 amino acid sequence plus V-J genes. Clonal expansion, Shannon diversity and CDR3 relatedness (CalcPairwiseDistances, ClusterSamples) were evaluated with VDJtools, and phylogenetic trees were built with CLCbio workbench. Expanded clones were defined as having at least 8 unique UMIs, based on coefficient-of-variation modelling across technical triplicates. In TCRdb, the public reads were trimmed at Q25 with fastp and aligned with MiXCR, with productive beta chains retained. Each entry merges the rows of one CDR3 protein and shows their most common DNA and genes. The V and J calls follow TCRdb's processing rather than the paper's. The sample contains tens of thousands of distinct CDR3 sequences, around 5.2% of them found a single time. The ten biggest clones cover about 7.4% of the sample.

The data originate from a study of neurological immune-mediated disorders (dated by TCRdb to between 2018 and 2021). As for the study more broadly: Of the 35 or so multiple sclerosis patients, roughly 30 had relapsing-remitting MS and 3 had secondary progressive MS. The study compared peripheral blood TCR-beta repertoires of HTLV-I-associated myelopathy (HAM/TSP) patients, multiple sclerosis patients and healthy controls using UMI-based sequencing. The approximately 110 TCR-beta libraries included longitudinal samples, technical triplicates and paired sorted CD4+ and CD8+ T-cell subsets alongside PBMC samples. The cohort was made up of approximately 65 subjects, consisting of some 14 HAM/TSP patients, roughly 35 multiple sclerosis patients and about 20 healthy controls. Summary of the overall study and its limitations: No clinical or MRI features were associated with the MS cluster, and the authors said that larger cohorts are needed. TCR clonal expansion was greatest in HAM/TSP patients and smallest in MS patients, who ranked below even healthy controls. Phylogenetic analysis grouped repertoires from 18 of 34 MS patients into a cluster of related CDR3 sequences, suggesting a possible repertoire-level signature. Across subjects, expanded clones never shared an identical CDR3 amino acid sequence, which suggests that the TCR-beta repertoires in every group were private.

Unsorted PBMC libraries were generated from 2 million PBMCs stored in RNAlater at -80 °C until RNA extraction. Multiple sclerosis patients were enrolled in a US clinical protocol under which disease progression was evaluated by magnetic resonance imaging. Peripheral blood was subjected to Ficoll-Hypaque density gradient centrifugation to isolate PBMCs, which were then cryopreserved in liquid nitrogen. The CDR3 numbers 16 residues from cysteine through phenylalanine. The entry retains the CDR3 DNA only, 48 bases that are in frame from base 1. Sample: PBMCs. The chain is made from TRBV21-1 and TRBJ1-1; the table names TRBD1, a call not compared with the DNA. TRBV21-1 is classified as a pseudogene. The sequence was collected from a man between 18 and 29 years old with multiple sclerosis. The CDR3 region has the sequence CASSSLGGSLNTEAFF. Here is the DNA: TGTGCCAGCAGCTCCCTTGGGGGATCCCTGAACACTGAAGCTTTCTTT.